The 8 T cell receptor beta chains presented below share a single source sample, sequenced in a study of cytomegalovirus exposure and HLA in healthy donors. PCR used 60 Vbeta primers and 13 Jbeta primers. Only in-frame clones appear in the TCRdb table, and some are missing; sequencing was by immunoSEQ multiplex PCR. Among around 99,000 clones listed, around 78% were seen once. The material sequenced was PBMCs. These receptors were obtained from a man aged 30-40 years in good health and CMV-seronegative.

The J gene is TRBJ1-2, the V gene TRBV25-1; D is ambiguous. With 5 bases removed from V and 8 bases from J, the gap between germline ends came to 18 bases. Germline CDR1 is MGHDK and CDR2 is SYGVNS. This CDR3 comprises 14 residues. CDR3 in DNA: TGTGCCAGCAGTCGAGGCGGGGTAGCGGCGGGCTACACCTTC. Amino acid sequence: CASSRGGVAAGYTF.

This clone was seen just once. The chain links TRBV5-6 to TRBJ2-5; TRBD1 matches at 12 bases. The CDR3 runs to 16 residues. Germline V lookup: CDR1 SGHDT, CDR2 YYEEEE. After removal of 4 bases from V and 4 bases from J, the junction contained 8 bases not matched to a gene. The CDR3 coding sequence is TGTGCCAGCAGCCCCCGGGACAGGGGGCTTTTAGAGACCCAGTACTTC. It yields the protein CASSPRDRGLLETQYF.

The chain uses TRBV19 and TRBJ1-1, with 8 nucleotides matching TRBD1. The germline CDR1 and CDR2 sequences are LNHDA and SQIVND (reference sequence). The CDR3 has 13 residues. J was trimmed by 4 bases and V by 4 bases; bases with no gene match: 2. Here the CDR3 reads CASSTQGATEAFF. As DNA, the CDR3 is TGTGCCAGTAGTACTCAGGGGGCCACTGAAGCTTTCTTT.

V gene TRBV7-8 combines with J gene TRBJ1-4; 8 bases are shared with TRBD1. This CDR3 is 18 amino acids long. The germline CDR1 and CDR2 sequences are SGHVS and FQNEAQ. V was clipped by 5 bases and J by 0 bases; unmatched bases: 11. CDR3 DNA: TGTGCCAGCAGCAGGGGGAGGGACAGGATTGCAACTAATGAAAAACTGTTTTTT. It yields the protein CASSRGRDRIATNEKLFF.

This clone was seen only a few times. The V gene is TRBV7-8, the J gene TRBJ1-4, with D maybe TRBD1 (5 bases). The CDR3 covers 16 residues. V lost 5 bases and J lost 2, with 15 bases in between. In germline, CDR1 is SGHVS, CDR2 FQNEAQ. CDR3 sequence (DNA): TGTGCCAGCAGCCCGCGAAGGACAACGACTAATGAAAAACTGTTTTTT. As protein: CASSPRRTTTNEKLFF.

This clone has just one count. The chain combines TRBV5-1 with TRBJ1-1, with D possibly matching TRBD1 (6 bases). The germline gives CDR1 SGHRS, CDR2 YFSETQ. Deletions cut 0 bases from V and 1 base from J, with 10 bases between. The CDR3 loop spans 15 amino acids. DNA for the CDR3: TGCGCCAGCAGCTTGGGGGCACAGGGGAACACTGAAGCTTTCTTT. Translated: CASSLGAQGNTEAFF. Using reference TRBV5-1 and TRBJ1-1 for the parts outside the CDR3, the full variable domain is KAGVTQTPRYLIKTRGQQVTLSCSPISGHRSVSWYQQTPGQGLQFLFEYFSETQRNKGNFPGRFSGRQFSNSRSEMNVSTLELGDSALYLCASSLGAQGNTEAFFGQGTRLTVV.

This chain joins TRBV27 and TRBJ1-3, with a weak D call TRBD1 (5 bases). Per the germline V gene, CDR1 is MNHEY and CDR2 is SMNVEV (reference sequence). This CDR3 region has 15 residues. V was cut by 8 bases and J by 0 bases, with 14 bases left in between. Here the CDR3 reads CASREGITSGNTIYF. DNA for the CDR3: TGTGCCAGCCGGGAGGGGATAACCTCTGGAAACACCATATATTTT.

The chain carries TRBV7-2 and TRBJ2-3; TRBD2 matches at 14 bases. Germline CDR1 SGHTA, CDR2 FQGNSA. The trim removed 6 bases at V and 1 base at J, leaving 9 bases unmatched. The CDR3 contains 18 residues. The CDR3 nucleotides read TGTGCCAGCAGACCCGGGACTAGCGGGAGTCTAGGCACAGATACGCAGTATTTT. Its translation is CASRPGTSGSLGTDTQYF. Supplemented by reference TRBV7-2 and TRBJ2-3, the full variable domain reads GAGVSQSPSNKVTEKGKDVELRCDPISGHTALYWYRQSLGQGLEFLIYFQGNSAPDKSGLPSDRFSAERTGGSVSTLTIQRTQQEDSAVYLCASRPGTSGSLGTDTQYFGPGTRLTVL.